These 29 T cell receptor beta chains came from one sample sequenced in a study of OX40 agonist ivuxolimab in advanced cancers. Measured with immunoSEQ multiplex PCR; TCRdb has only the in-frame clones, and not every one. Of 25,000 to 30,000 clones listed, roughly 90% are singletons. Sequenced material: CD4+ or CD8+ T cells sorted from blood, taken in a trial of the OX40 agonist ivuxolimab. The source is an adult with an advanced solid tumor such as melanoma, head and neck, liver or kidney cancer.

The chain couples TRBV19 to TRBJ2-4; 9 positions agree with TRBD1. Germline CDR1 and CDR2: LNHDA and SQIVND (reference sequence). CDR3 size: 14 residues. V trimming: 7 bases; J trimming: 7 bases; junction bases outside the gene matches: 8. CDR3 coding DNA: TGTGCCAGTAAACCGGGGACAGGGAACAACATTCAGTACTTC. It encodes CASKPGTGNNIQYF.

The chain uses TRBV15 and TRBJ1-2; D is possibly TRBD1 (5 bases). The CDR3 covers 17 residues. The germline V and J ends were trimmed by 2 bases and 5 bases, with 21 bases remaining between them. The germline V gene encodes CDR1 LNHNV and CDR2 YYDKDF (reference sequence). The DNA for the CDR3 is TGTGCCACCAGCAGAACGGATTTGAGACAGCCAGGGTATGGCTACACCTTC. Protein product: CATSRTDLRQPGYGYTF.

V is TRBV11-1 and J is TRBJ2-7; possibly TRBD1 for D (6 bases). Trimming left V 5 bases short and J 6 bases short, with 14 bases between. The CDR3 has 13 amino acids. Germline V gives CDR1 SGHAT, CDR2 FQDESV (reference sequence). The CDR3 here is CASSVGQFPEQYF. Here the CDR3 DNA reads TGTGCCAGCAGCGTCGGACAGTTCCCCGAGCAGTACTTC.

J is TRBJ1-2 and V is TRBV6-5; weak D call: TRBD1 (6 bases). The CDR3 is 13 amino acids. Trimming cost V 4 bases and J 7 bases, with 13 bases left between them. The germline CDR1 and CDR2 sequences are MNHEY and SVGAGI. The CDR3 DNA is TGTGCCAGCAGTTTTCTGGGGGCTGGTGGCTACACCTTC. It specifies CASSFLGAGGYTF.

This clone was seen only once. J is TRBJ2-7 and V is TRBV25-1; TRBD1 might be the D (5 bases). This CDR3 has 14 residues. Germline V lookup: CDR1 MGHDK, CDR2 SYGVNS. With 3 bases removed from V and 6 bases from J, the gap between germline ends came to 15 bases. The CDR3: CASSDRLTGPEQYF. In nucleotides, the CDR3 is TGTGCCAGCAGTGACCGCCTAACAGGCCCCGAGCAGTACTTC.

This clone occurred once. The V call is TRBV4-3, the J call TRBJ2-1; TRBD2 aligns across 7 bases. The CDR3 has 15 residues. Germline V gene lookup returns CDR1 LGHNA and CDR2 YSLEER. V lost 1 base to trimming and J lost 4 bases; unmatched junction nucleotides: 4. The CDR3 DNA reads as TGCGCCAGCAGCCAAGGTAGCGGGCCTTACAATGAGCAGTTCTTC. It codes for CASSQGSGPYNEQFF.

The CDR3 loop is CASSYSMAVSGYTF. The CDR3 region has the DNA TGTGCCAGCAGTTACTCGATGGCAGTCTCTGGCTACACCTTC. The rearrangement uses TRBV6-5 and TRBJ1-2, with D unclear. The CDR3 is 14 residues long. The germline gives CDR1 MNHEY, CDR2 SVGAGI. V was cut by 0 bases and J by 7 bases, with 12 bases left in between.

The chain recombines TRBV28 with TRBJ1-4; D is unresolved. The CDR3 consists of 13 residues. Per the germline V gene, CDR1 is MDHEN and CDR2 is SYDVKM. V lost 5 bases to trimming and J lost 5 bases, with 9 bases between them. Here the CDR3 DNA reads TGTGCCAGCAGTCCTGTTATAAATGAAAAACTGTTTTTT. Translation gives CASSPVINEKLFF.

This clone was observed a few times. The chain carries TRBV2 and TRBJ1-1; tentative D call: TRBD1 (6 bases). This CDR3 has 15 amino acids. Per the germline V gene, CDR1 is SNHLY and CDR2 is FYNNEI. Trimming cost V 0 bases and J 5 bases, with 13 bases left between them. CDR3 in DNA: TGTGCCAGCAGTGAAGCACAGGGATTTAGGACTGAAGCTTTCTTT. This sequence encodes CASSEAQGFRTEAFF.

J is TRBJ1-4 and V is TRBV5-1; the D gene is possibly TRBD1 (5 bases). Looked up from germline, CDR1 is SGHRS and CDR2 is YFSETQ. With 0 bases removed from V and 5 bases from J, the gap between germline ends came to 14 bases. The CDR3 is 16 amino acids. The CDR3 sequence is CASSLDWGGINEKLFF. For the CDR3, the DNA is TGCGCCAGCAGCTTGGACTGGGGGGGAATAAATGAAAAACTGTTTTTT.

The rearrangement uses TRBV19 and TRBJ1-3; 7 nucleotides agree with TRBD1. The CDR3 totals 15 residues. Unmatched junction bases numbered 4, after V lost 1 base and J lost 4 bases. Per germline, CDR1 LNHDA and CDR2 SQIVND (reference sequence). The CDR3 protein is CASSIVDRVGNTIYF. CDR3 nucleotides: TGTGCCAGTAGTATAGTAGACAGGGTCGGAAACACCATATATTTT.

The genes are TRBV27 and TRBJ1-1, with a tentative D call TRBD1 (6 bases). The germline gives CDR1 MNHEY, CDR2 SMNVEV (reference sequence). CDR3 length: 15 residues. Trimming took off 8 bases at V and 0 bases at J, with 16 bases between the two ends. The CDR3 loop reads CASSPGGALNTEAFF. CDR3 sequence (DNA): TGTGCCAGCTCGCCCGGGGGGGCGTTGAACACTGAAGCTTTCTTT.

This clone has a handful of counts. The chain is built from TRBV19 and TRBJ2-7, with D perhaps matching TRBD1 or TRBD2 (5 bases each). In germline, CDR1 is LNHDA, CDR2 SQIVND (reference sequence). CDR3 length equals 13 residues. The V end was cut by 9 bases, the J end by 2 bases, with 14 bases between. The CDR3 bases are TGTGCCAGCGCCCCGGGACCAGCCTACGAGCAGTACTTC. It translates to CASAPGPAYEQYF.

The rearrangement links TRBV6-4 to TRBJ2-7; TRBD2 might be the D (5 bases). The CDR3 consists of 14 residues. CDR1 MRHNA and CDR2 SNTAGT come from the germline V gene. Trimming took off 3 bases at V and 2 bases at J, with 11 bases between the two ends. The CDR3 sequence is CASSEFGMTYEQYF. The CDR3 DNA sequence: TGTGCCAGCAGTGAATTCGGGATGACCTACGAGCAGTACTTC.

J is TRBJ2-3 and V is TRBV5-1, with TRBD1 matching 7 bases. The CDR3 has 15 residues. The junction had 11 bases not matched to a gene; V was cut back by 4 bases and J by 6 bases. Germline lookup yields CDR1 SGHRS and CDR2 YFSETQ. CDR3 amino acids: CASSVRGTLGDTQYF. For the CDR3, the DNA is TGCGCCAGCAGCGTCAGGGGGACCCTAGGGGATACGCAGTATTTT. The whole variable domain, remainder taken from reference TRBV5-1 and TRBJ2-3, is KAGVTQTPRYLIKTRGQQVTLSCSPISGHRSVSWYQQTPGQGLQFLFEYFSETQRNKGNFPGRFSGRQFSNSRSEMNVSTLELGDSALYLCASSVRGTLGDTQYFGPGTRLTVL.

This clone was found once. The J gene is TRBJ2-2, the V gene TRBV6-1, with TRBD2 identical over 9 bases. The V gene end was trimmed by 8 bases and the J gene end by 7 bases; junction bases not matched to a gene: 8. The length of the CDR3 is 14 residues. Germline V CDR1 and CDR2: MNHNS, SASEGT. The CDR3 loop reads CASRAGGPDGELFF. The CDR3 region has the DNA TGTGCCAGCCGGGCGGGAGGGCCGGACGGGGAGCTGTTTTTT.

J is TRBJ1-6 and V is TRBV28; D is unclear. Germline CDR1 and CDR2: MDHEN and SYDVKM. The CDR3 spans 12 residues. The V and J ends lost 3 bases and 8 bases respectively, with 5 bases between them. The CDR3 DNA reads TGTGCCAGCAGTTTCGATTATTCACCCCTCCACTTT. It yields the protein CASSFDYSPLHF. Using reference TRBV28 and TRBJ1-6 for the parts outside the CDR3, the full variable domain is DVKVTQSSRYLVKRTGEKVFLECVQDMDHENMFWYRQDPGLGLRLIYFSYDVKMKEKGDIPEGYSVSREKKERFSLILESASTNQTSMYLCASSFDYSPLHFGNGTRLTVT.

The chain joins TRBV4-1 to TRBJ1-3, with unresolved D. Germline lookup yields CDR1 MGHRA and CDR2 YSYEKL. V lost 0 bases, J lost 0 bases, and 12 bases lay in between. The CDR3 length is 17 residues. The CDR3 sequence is CASSQDGWPSSGNTIYF. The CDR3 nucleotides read TGCGCCAGCAGCCAAGATGGTTGGCCGAGCTCTGGAAACACCATATATTTT.

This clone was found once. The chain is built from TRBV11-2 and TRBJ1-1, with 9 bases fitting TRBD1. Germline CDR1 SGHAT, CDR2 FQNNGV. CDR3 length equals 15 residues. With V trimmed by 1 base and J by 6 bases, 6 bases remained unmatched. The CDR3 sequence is CASSLVATGGPEAFF. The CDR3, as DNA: TGTGCCAGCAGCTTAGTGGCGACAGGGGGTCCTGAAGCTTTCTTT. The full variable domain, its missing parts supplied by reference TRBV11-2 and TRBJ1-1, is EAGVAQSPRYKIIEKRQSVAFWCNPISGHATLYWYQQILGQGPKLLIQFQNNGVVDDSQLPKDRFSAERLKGVDSTLKIQPAKLEDSAVYLCASSLVATGGPEAFFGQGTRLTVV.

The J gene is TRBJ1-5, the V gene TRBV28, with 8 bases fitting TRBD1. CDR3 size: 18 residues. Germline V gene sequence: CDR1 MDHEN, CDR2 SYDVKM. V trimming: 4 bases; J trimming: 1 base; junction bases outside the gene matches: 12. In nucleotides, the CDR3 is TGTGCCAGCAGTTCCACGGACAGGGAAGGTAAGAGCAATCAGCCCCAGCATTTT. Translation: CASSSTDREGKSNQPQHF.

The CDR3 region has the DNA TGCGCCAGCAGCTCGGCCCACTACGAGCAGTACTTC. Protein product: CASSSAHYEQYF. This chain joins TRBV5-1 and TRBJ2-7; D not certain. V lost 3 bases, J lost 3 bases, and 7 bases lay in between. The CDR3 runs 12 residues. Germline CDR1 and CDR2: SGHRS and YFSETQ.

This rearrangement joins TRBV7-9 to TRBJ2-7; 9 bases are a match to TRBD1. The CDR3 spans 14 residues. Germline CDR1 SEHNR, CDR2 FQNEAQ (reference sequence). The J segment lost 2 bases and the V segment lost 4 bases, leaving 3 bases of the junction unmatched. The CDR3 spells CASSSGTGTYEQYF. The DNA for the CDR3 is TGTGCCAGCAGCTCAGGGACAGGGACCTACGAGCAGTACTTC.

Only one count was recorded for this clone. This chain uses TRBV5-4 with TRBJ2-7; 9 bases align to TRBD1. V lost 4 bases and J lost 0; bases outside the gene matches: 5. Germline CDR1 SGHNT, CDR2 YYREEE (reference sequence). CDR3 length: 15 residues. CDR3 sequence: CASSRDRDSSYEQYF. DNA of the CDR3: TGTGCCAGCAGCAGGGACAGGGACAGCTCCTACGAGCAGTACTTC. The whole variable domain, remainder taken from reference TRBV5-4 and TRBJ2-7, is ETGVTQSPTHLIKTRGQQVTLRCSSQSGHNTVSWYQQALGQGPQFIFQYYREEENGRGNFPPRFSGLQFPNYSSELNVNALELDDSALYLCASSRDRDSSYEQYFGPGTRLTVT.

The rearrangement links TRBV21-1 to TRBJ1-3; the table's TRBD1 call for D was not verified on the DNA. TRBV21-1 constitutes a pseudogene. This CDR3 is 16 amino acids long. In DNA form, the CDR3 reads TGTGCCAGCAGCGGATACGACAGGGATCTTTCGAACACCATATATTTT. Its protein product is CASSGYDRDLSNTIYF.

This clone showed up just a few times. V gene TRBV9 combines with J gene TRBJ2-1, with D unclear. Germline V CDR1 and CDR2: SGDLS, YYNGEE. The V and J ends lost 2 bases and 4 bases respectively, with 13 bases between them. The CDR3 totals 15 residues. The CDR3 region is CASSVDGLGYNEQFF. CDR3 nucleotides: TGTGCCAGCAGCGTGGATGGCCTGGGTTACAATGAGCAGTTCTTC. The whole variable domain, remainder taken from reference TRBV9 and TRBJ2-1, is DSGVTQTPKHLITATGQRVTLRCSPRSGDLSVYWYQQSLDQGLQFLIQYYNGEERAKGNILERFSAQQFPDLHSELNLSSLELGDSALYFCASSVDGLGYNEQFFGPGTRLTVL.

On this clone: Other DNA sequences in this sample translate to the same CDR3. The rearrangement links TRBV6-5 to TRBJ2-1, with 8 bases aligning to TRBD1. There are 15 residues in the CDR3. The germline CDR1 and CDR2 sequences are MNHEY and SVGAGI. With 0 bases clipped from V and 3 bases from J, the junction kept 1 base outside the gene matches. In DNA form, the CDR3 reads TGTGCCAGCAGTTACTCGACAGGGGACTACAATGAGCAGTTCTTC. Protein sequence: CASSYSTGDYNEQFF.

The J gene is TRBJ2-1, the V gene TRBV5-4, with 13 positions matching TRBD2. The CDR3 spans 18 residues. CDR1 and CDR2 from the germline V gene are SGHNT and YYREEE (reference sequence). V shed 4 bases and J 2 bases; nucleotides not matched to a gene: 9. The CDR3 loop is CASSPGLAGNFPYNEQFF. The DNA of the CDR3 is TGTGCCAGCAGCCCGGGACTAGCGGGAAATTTTCCCTACAATGAGCAGTTCTTC.

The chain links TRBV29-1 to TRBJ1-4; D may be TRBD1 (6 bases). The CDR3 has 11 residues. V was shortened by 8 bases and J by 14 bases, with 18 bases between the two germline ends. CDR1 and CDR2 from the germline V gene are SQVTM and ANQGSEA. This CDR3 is CSIRWGAWLFF. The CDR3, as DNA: TGCAGCATTCGGTGGGGGGCTTGGCTGTTTTTT. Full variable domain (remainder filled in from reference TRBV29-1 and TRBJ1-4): SAVISQKPSRDICQRGTSLTIQCQVDSQVTMMFWYRQQPGQSLTLIATANQGSEATYESGFVIDKFPISRPNLTFSTLTVSNMSPEDSSIYLCSIRWGAWLFFGSGTQLSVL.

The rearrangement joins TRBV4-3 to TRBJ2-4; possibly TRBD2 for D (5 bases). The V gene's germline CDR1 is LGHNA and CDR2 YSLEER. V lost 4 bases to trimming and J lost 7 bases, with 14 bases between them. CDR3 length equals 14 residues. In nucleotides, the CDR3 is TGCGCCAGCAGCCCAGCATCGGGCGGGAACATTCAGTACTTC. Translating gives CASSPASGGNIQYF.